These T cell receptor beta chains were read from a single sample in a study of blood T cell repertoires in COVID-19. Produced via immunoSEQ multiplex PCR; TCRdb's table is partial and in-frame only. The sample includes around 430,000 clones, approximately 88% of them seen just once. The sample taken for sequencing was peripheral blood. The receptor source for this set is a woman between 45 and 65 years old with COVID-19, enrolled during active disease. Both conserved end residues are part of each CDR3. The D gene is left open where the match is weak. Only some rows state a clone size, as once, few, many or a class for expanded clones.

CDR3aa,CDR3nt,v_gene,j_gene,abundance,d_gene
CASSNLRDINYGYTF,TGTGCCAGCAGTAACCTCCGGGATATTAACTATGGCTACACCTTC,TRBV6-2/TRBV6-3,TRBJ1-2,.,.
CASSLTYTGTEAFF,TGTGCCAGCAGCCTGACTTACACGGGCACTGAAGCTTTCTTT,TRBV6-2/TRBV6-3,TRBJ1-1,.,.
CASSPSPGGSHYGYTF,TGTGCCAGCAGCCCCTCCCCTGGGGGGAGCCACTATGGCTACACCTTC,TRBV28,TRBJ1-2,.,.
CASTRGSYGYTF,TGTGCCAGTACCCGGGGATCTTATGGCTACACCTTC,TRBV19,TRBJ1-2,.,.
CASSGGTSEAFF,TGCGCCAGCAGCGGTGGGACATCAGAAGCTTTCTTT,TRBV5-1,TRBJ1-1,.,.
CASSDEAGVVGGTQYF,TGTGCCAGCAGTGATGAAGCGGGGGTGGTTGGGGGTACGCAGTATTTT,TRBV2,TRBJ2-3,once,TRBD2
CASSPSLRYEQYF,TGCGCCAGCAGCCCGAGTCTCCGCTACGAGCAGTACTTC,TRBV5-1,TRBJ2-7,.,.
CASSPGTYSYTF,TGTGCCAGCAGCCCAGGGACATACTCCTACACCTTC,TRBV6-5,TRBJ1-2,.,.
CASRRQANTGELFF,TGTGCCAGCAGGAGACAAGCGAACACCGGGGAGCTGTTTTTT,TRBV2,TRBJ2-2,.,.
CASSSYPDRENGYTF,TGTGCCAGCAGTTCCTATCCGGACAGGGAGAATGGCTACACCTTC,TRBV27,TRBJ1-2,.,TRBD1
CACSDMGGEKLFF,TGTGCCTGTTCAGACATGGGAGGTGAAAAACTGTTTTTT,TRBV30,TRBJ1-4,once,.
CAIREGTSTDTQYF,TGTGCCATCAGGGAGGGGACTTCTACAGATACGCAGTATTTT,TRBV10-3,TRBJ2-3,.,.
CASSELRTGGYTF,TGCGCCAGCAGTGAGTTAAGAACGGGGGGCTACACCTTC,TRBV10-2,TRBJ1-2,.,.
CASSPDRAYGYTF,TGTGCCAGCAGCCCGGACAGGGCCTATGGCTACACCTTC,TRBV7-9,TRBJ1-2,.,TRBD1
CASQALGGLEQYF,TGCGCCAGCCAGGCCCTGGGAGGGCTCGAGCAGTACTTC,TRBV10-1,TRBJ2-7,.,TRBD2
CAAQNYRITGELFF,TGTGCAGCTCAAAATTACAGGATCACCGGGGAGCTGTTTTTT,TRBV6-5,TRBJ2-2,.,.
CASSLGWGVSSGANVLTF,TGTGCCAGCAGTTTAGGATGGGGGGTTAGCTCTGGGGCCAACGTCCTGACTTTC,TRBV28,TRBJ2-6,.,.
CASRLTGPDTEAFF,TGTGCCAGCAGACTAACAGGGCCCGACACTGAAGCTTTCTTT,TRBV6-5,TRBJ1-1,.,.
CAWSRQIFSGNTIYF,TGTGCCTGGAGTAGACAGATTTTCTCTGGAAACACCATATATTTT,TRBV30,TRBJ1-3,.,.
CASSVYESNEQFF,TGTGCCAGCAGCGTGTACGAGAGCAATGAGCAGTTCTTC,TRBV9,TRBJ2-1,.,.
CASSFERTGVSPLHF,TGTGCCAGCTCCTTCGAAAGGACAGGGGTTTCACCCCTCCACTTT,TRBV14,TRBJ1-6,.,TRBD1
CASRGLQGSGNTIYF,TGTGCCAGCAGGGGATTACAGGGATCTGGAAACACCATATATTTT,TRBV7-2,TRBJ1-3,once,.
CASSWGASGTPDTQYF,TGTGCCAGCAGCTGGGGTGCTAGCGGGACCCCAGATACGCAGTATTTT,TRBV7-9,TRBJ2-3,.,TRBD2
CAWSGTLQETQYF,TGTGCCTGGAGTGGGACTTTACAAGAGACCCAGTACTTC,TRBV30,TRBJ2-5,.,.
CASSMGVSNYGYTF,TGTGCCAGTAGTATGGGAGTCAGTAACTATGGCTACACCTTC,TRBV19,TRBJ1-2,.,.
CASSQGLANEQFF,TGCGCCAGCAGCCAGGGACTAGCAAATGAGCAGTTCTTC,TRBV5-1,TRBJ2-1,.,TRBD2
CASSPRQDADTQYF,TGTGCCAGCTCACCACGACAGGATGCAGATACGCAGTATTTT,TRBV18,TRBJ2-3,.,.
CASSLKSIDSLNSPLHF,TGTGCCAGCAGCTTAAAATCTATAGACAGCCTTAATTCACCCCTCCACTTT,TRBV7-2,TRBJ1-6,few,.